Sequencing of this T cell receptor (beta chain) was carried out in a study of beta chain features in type 1 diabetes. Findings and limits, study-wide: TCRB CDR3s were moderately but significantly shorter in Type 1 diabetes patients in all four CD4+ subsets.

This clone was observed a few times. Antigen specificity is unknown. This sample also contains other DNA sequences that code for the same CDR3. Expressed TCRB transcripts were sequenced because the isolated RNA had all been reverse transcribed beforehand. Repertoires were generated with immunoSEQ multiplex PCR, while TCRdb's copy carries only in-frame clones and drops some. The sample includes roughly 300,000 clones, over 7% of them seen just once. This CDR3 is built from 14 residues. CDR1 and CDR2 (germline): MGHRA, YSYEKL. V was pared by 4 bases and J by 4 bases, with 2 bases of the junction left unmatched.

Sequenced: central memory CD4+ T cells from blood. J is TRBJ1-5 and V is TRBV4-1, with 9 bases fitting TRBD1. The receptor's source is a man aged 30 to 45 with type 1 diabetes. This CDR3 reads CASSPGQGNQPQHF. The DNA for the CDR3 is TGCGCCAGCAGCCCCGGACAGGGGAATCAGCCCCAGCATTTT.